This paragraph reports one T cell receptor beta chain. The data were obtained in a study of blood T cell repertoires in COVID-19. The repertoire was sequenced with immunoSEQ multiplex PCR; TCRdb's copy has only in-frame clones and lacks some. This sample carries 65,000 to 100,000 clones, 80% to 90% of them seen once, and the ten largest clones take around 5%. The germline V and J ends were trimmed by 3 bases and 6 bases, with 6 bases remaining between them. Per the germline V gene, CDR1 is KGHSH and CDR2 is LQKENI. CDR3 length: 12 amino acids. The specimen sequenced was peripheral blood. The sequence derives from an elderly woman with acute or convalescent COVID-19. The chain recombines TRBV18 with TRBJ2-1; D call uncertain. The CDR3 DNA reads as TGTGCCAGCTCACCTAACATCAATGAGCAGTTCTTC. Its protein is CASSPNINEQFF. Using reference TRBV18 and TRBJ2-1 for the parts outside the CDR3, the full variable domain is NAGVMQNPRHLVRRRGQEARLRCSPMKGHSHVYWYRQLPEEGLKFMVYLQKENIIDESGMPKERFSAEFPKEGPSILRIQQVVRGDSAAYFCASSPNINEQFFGPGTRLTVL.